The clone carrying this T cell receptor beta chain was found once. Germline CDR1 GTSNPN, CDR2 SVGIG (reference sequence). CDR3 length: 13 amino acids. The V end was cut by 2 bases, the J end by 2 bases, with 7 bases between. The repertoire was sequenced with immunoSEQ multiplex PCR; TCRdb's copy has only in-frame clones and lacks some. The profile shows 2 million to 2.5 million clones, 90% to 97% of them singletons. The sample is drawn from a study of shared clonotypes between healthy human individuals. The receptor was isolated from a young man in good health. The chain employs TRBV30 and TRBJ2-4; D uncertain. The sequenced material came from naive CD4+ T cells sorted from blood. Stated subset: CD45RA+ positively selected. In DNA form, the CDR3 reads TGTGCCTGGAGTCGGGTGACCAAAAACATTCAGTACTTC. Translated, it gives CAWSRVTKNIQYF.